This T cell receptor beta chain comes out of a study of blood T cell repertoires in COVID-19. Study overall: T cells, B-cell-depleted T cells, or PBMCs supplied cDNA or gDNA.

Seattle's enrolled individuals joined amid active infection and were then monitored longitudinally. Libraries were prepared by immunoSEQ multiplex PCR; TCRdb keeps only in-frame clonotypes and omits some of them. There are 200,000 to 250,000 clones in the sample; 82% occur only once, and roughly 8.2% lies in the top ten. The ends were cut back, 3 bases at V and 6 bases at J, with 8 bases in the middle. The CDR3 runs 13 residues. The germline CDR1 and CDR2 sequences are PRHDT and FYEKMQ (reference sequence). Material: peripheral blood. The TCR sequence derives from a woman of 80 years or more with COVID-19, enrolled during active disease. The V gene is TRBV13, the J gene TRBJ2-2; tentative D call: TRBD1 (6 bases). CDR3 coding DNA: TGTGCCAGCAGCTTCTACAGGGCCGGGGAGCTGTTTTTT. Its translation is CASSFYRAGELFF.